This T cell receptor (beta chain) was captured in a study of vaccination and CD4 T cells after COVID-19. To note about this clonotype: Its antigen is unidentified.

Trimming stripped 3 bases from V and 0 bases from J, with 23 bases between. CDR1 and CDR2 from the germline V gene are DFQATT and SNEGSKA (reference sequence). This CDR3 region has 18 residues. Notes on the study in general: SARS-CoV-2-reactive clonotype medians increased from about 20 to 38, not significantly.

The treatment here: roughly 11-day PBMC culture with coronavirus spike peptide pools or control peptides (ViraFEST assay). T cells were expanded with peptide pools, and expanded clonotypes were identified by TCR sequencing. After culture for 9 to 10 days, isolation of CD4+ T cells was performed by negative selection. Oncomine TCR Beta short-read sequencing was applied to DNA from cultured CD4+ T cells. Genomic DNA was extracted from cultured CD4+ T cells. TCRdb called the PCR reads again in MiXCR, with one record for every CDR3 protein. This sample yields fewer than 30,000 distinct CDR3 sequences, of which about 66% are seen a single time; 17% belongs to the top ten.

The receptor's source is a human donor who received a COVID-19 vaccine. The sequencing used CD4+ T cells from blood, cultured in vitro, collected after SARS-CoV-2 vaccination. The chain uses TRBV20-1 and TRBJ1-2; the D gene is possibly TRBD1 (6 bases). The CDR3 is CSASEFLGGRGANYGYTF. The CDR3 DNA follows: TGCAGTGCTAGTGAATTTCTGGGGGGCAGGGGCGCTAACTATGGCTACACCTTC.